Below are 4 T cell receptor beta chains sequenced from a single sample in a study of T cell responses to AZD1222 COVID-19 vaccine. Using immunoSEQ multiplex PCR, the repertoire was profiled, and TCRdb retains in-frame clones only, with some absent. The sample comprises 150,000 to 200,000 clones, roughly nine tenths of which are singletons, and 1% to 1.5% rests with the top ten. The sample consisted of peripheral blood, taken 28 days after the second AZD1222 dose. Source of these receptors: an adult who received the AZD1222 COVID-19 vaccine.

This sequence joins TRBV6-2 or TRBV6-3 and TRBJ1-1, with D unresolved. The CDR3 is 14 residues long. V was shortened by 6 bases and J by 0 bases, with 11 bases between the two germline ends. In germline, CDR1 is MNHEY, CDR2 SVGEGT. The CDR3 reads CASSRSRMNTEAFF. In nucleotides, the CDR3 is TGTGCCAGCAGCAGATCCCGAATGAACACTGAAGCTTTCTTT.

The V call is TRBV9, the J call TRBJ2-3; possible D gene TRBD2, 6 bases. This CDR3 is 15 amino acids long. Germline CDR1 and CDR2: SGDLS and YYNGEE. V was clipped by 1 base and J by 2 bases, with 11 bases between them. The CDR3 loop reads CASSVQGLYTDTQYF. The CDR3 nucleotides read TGTGCCAGCAGCGTACAGGGACTTTACACAGATACGCAGTATTTT.

The chain couples TRBV4-2 to TRBJ2-2, with D possibly being TRBD2 (5 bases). This CDR3 spans 15 amino acids. With 5 bases removed from V and 2 bases from J, the gap between germline ends came to 12 bases. Per the germline V gene, CDR1 is LGHNA and CDR2 is YNFKEQ. The CDR3 nucleotides are TGTGCCAGCAGCTCCACCAGCGGAAACACCGGGGAGCTGTTTTTT. Its translation is CASSSTSGNTGELFF.

This rearrangement joins TRBV7-2 to TRBJ1-1; D ambiguous. V was shortened by 0 bases and J by 4 bases, with 12 bases between the two germline ends. The length of the CDR3 is 15 residues. Germline-derived CDR1 and CDR2 are SGHTA and FQGNSA. The CDR3 coding sequence is TGTGCCAGCAGCTTAGCTGTATGGGGAGGCACTGAAGCTTTCTTT. Translation: CASSLAVWGGTEAFF.